This T cell receptor beta chain derives from a study of human CD8 memory T cell subsets. Libraries targeted TCR beta using 5' RACE with UMIs. TCRdb re-analyzed the 5' RACE reads; it lists each CDR3 protein once, without DNA. The data show fewer than 4,500 distinct CDR3 sequences, and the top ten clones hold roughly 32%. The CDR3 has 14 residues. The germline CDR1 and CDR2 sequences are MDHEN and SYDVKM. The V and J genes are TRBV28 and TRBJ2-2. The TCR comes from a human donor in good health. Sample: CD8+ T cells from PBMCs. The CDR3 sequence is CASSHNANTGELFF.